Listed here are 29 T cell receptor beta chains from one sample, sequenced in a study of radiation and T cells in renal cell carcinoma. Libraries were prepared by immunoSEQ multiplex PCR; TCRdb keeps only in-frame clonotypes and omits some of them. The table has about 150,000 clones, approximately 88% seen once. The time point denotes: blood 2 weeks post-SBRT. Treatment meaning: 15 Gy SBRT to primary tumor, nephrectomy 4 weeks later. The specimen comprised blood, sampled from a patient whose treatment included radiotherapy and nephrectomy. These TCRs come from a woman aged 50 to 60 with renal cell carcinoma.

The chain links TRBV14 to TRBJ1-6; D gene uncertain. The V end lost 0 bases, the J end lost 7 bases, and 10 bases lay between the germline ends. This CDR3 has 15 amino acids. Germline V gene lookup returns CDR1 SGHDN and CDR2 FVKESK. The CDR3 region is CASSQDPHKNSPLHF. DNA for the CDR3: TGTGCCAGCAGCCAAGATCCCCATAAGAATTCACCCCTCCACTTT.

V is TRBV19 and J is TRBJ2-5, with a weak D call TRBD1 (5 bases). The CDR3 extends over 15 amino acids. CDR1 and CDR2 (germline): LNHDA, SQIVND (reference sequence). Deletions cut 5 bases from V and 5 bases from J, with 18 bases between. CDR3 sequence (DNA): TGTGCCAGTAGTCGTACCGACAGACGCTCGGAGACCCAGTACTTC. Residues: CASSRTDRRSETQYF.

The chain carries TRBV6-1 and TRBJ2-6; D not certain. CDR1 is MNHNS, CDR2 SASEGT, per germline. V was trimmed by 1 base and J by 6 bases, leaving 1 base between them. The CDR3 runs to 12 residues. In DNA form, the CDR3 reads TGTGCCAGCAGTGAAGTGGCCAACGTCCTGACTTTC. Encoded protein: CASSEVANVLTF.

To note about this clone: This sample also contains other DNA sequences that code for the same CDR3. This chain joins TRBV7-9 and TRBJ1-1; no clear D gene. The CDR3 consists of 13 residues. Germline assignment: CDR1 SEHNR and CDR2 FQNEAQ (reference sequence). The V end lost 2 bases, the J end lost 1 base, and 5 bases lay between the germline ends. The CDR3 DNA reads as TGTGCCAGCAGCTTACAGGAGAACACTGAAGCTTTCTTT. It is translated as CASSLQENTEAFF.

The gene calls are TRBV12-5 and TRBJ2-5; D possibly uses TRBD1 or TRBD2 (6 bases each). The CDR3 length is 16 residues. The germline gives CDR1 LGHNT, CDR2 FRNRAP. V shed 3 bases and J shed 4 bases, with 18 bases lying between them. CDR3 DNA: TGTGCTAGTGGTTTTTTTACCGGGGGCAGCGGAGAGACCCAGTACTTC. This translates into CASGFFTGGSGETQYF.

CDR3 in amino acids: CASSRTRAPGDEQYF. Written as DNA, the CDR3 is TGTGCCAGCAGCCGAACAAGAGCCCCAGGGGACGAGCAGTACTTC. The chain couples TRBV5-4 to TRBJ2-7, with D possibly matching TRBD1 (6 bases). CDR3 size: 15 residues. Germline V CDR1 and CDR2: SGHNT, YYREEE (reference sequence). Trimming shortened V by 4 bases and J by 5 bases, and 19 bases separated the two germline ends.

The DNA for the CDR3 is TGTGCCAGTAGTGGGGGGCGCGGGGAAAAACTGTTTTTT. Amino acids: CASSGGRGEKLFF. The chain carries TRBV19 and TRBJ1-4; possible D gene TRBD1, 6 bases. The CDR3 covers 13 residues. Trimming stripped 5 bases from V and 8 bases from J, with 12 bases between. Germline lookup yields CDR1 LNHDA and CDR2 SQIVND (reference sequence).

The genes are TRBV30 and TRBJ1-4; no clear D. The germline gives CDR1 GTSNPN, CDR2 SVGIG (reference sequence). The CDR3 spans 17 residues. The germline V and J ends were trimmed by 2 bases and 7 bases, with 23 bases remaining between them. The CDR3 sequence: CAWSPLLYSHRGEKLFF. CDR3 DNA sequence: TGTGCCTGGAGTCCGCTGCTCTACTCCCACCGGGGTGAAAAACTGTTTTTT.

This chain uses TRBV5-8 with TRBJ1-1; D uncertain. Looked up from germline, CDR1 is SGHTS and CDR2 is YDEGEE. Trimming cost V 2 bases and J 2 bases, with 16 bases left between them. The length of the CDR3 is 16 residues. The CDR3 is CASSFEGVGANTEAFF. For the CDR3, the DNA is TGTGCCAGCAGCTTTGAGGGTGTTGGCGCCAACACTGAAGCTTTCTTT.

The V call is TRBV6-1, the J call TRBJ2-1; 14 bases align to TRBD2. Trimming cost V 4 bases and J 8 bases; bases outside gene matches: 4. Germline lookup yields CDR1 MNHNS and CDR2 SASEGT. This CDR3 spans 15 amino acids. The CDR3 bases are TGTGCCAGCAGTGGACTAGCGGGGGGGCTGGATGAGCAGTTCTTC. Its protein product is CASSGLAGGLDEQFF.

This chain links TRBV6-1 with TRBJ2-7; D is uncertain. This CDR3 is built from 14 residues. Germline V lookup: CDR1 MNHNS, CDR2 SASEGT. V shed 2 bases and J shed 6 bases, with 14 bases lying between them. The CDR3 DNA reads as TGTGCCAGCAGTGAAAGGGTGGAGCCCTTCGAGCAGTACTTC. This gives the protein CASSERVEPFEQYF.

J is TRBJ1-2 and V is TRBV10-3; possibly TRBD1 for D (5 bases). This CDR3 is built from 15 residues. Germline CDR1 reads ENHRY; CDR2 reads SYGVKD. Trimming left V 6 bases short and J 1 base short, with 15 bases between. Written as DNA, the CDR3 is TGTGCCATCAGGGAAGGACAAGACTTTAACTATGGCTACACCTTC. It is translated as CAIREGQDFNYGYTF.

The chain has TRBV29-1 and TRBJ1-4; 7 bases are shared with TRBD1. The ends lost 3 bases at V and 4 bases at J; junction bases unmatched: 2. Germline V gene data show CDR1 as SQVTM and CDR2 as ANQGSEA. The CDR3 extends over 13 amino acids. Written as DNA, the CDR3 is TGCAGCGTTGAGGCAGGGGGTAATGAAAAACTGTTTTTT. It yields the protein CSVEAGGNEKLFF.

This rearrangement joins TRBV4-1 to TRBJ2-3, with 7 bases that match TRBD2. Trimming removed 0 bases from V and 2 bases from J; junction bases left unmatched: 20. The CDR3 sequence is 21 residues long. Germline V gene sequence: CDR1 MGHRA, CDR2 YSYEKL. The CDR3 loop reads CASSQDRRAAPGGGLTDTQYF. The CDR3 bases are TGCGCCAGCAGCCAAGATAGAAGAGCGGCCCCGGGAGGTGGCCTCACAGATACGCAGTATTTT.

This rearrangement joins TRBV6-4 to TRBJ1-2; D not resolved. Trimming took off 0 bases at V and 0 bases at J, with 8 bases between the two ends. Germline CDR1 reads MRHNA; CDR2 reads SNTAGT. This CDR3 is built from 15 residues. CDR3 sequence reads: CASSDSGRANYGYTF. CDR3 DNA sequence: TGTGCCAGCAGTGACTCGGGTAGAGCTAACTATGGCTACACCTTC.

This clone is a singleton in its sample. The chain recombines TRBV25-1 with TRBJ1-1; D gene uncertain. This CDR3 contains 11 residues. Per germline, CDR1 MGHDK and CDR2 SYGVNS. Trimming stripped 8 bases from V and 4 bases from J, with 8 bases between. This CDR3 reads CASGRGTEAFF. The CDR3, as DNA: TGTGCCAGCGGCAGAGGCACTGAAGCTTTCTTT. The full variable domain, completed using reference TRBV25-1 and TRBJ1-1, is EADIYQTPRYLVIGTGKKITLECSQTMGHDKMYWYQQDPGMELHLIHYSYGVNSTEKGDLSSESTVSRIRTEHFPLTLESARPSHTSQYLCASGRGTEAFFGQGTRLTVV.

J is TRBJ1-2 and V is TRBV6-1; the match to TRBD1 covers 7 bases. This CDR3 is 13 amino acids long. Losses at the gene ends were 2 bases for V and 8 bases for J; bases not matched to a gene: 5. From germline, CDR1 is MNHNS and CDR2 SASEGT. This CDR3 is CASSERQGLGYTF. The DNA for the CDR3 is TGTGCCAGCAGTGAAAGACAGGGATTGGGCTACACCTTC.

This clone was recorded a few times. The genes are TRBV19 and TRBJ2-2; D might be TRBD2 (5 bases). The CDR3 contains 15 residues. V lost 3 bases to trimming and J lost 1 base, with 9 bases between them. CDR1 LNHDA and CDR2 SQIVND come from the germline V gene (reference sequence). CDR3 loop: CASSIFAGNTGELFF. The CDR3 DNA sequence: TGTGCCAGTAGTATTTTCGCGGGGAACACCGGGGAGCTGTTTTTT.

The V gene is TRBV14, the J gene TRBJ2-2; possibly TRBD2 for D (5 bases). Between the trimmed V and J ends, which lost 4 bases and 1 base, there was a span of 13 bases. CDR1 and CDR2 (germline): SGHDN, FVKESK. The CDR3 has 16 amino acids. CDR3 sequence (DNA): TGTGCCAGCAGCCGATCCCCGGGAATGAACACCGGGGAGCTGTTTTTT. Amino acids: CASSRSPGMNTGELFF.

This chain links TRBV6-1 with TRBJ1-2; no clear D gene. V was clipped by 7 bases and J by 9 bases, with 9 bases between them. The germline CDR1 and CDR2 sequences are MNHNS and SASEGT. The CDR3 is made up of 10 amino acids. CDR3 coding DNA: TGTGCCAGCAAGGATACTAGCTACACCTTC. It is translated as CASKDTSYTF.

V and J are TRBV9 and TRBJ2-6, with TRBD1 matching 9 bases. V lost 4 bases and J lost 0; bases outside the gene matches: 11. CDR3 size: 19 residues. Germline V gene sequence: CDR1 SGDLS, CDR2 YYNGEE. CDR3 sequence (DNA): TGTGCCAGCAGCATTCCACAGGGGGCCTATCTCTCTGGGGCCAACGTCCTGACTTTC. It is translated as CASSIPQGAYLSGANVLTF.

The chain uses TRBV5-1 and TRBJ2-5; D gene ambiguous. The germline CDR1 and CDR2 sequences are SGHRS and YFSETQ. CDR3 length: 13 amino acids. The V end lost 0 bases, the J end lost 3 bases, and 6 bases lay between the germline ends. The CDR3 region is CASSLGKEETQYF. The DNA for the CDR3 is TGCGCCAGCAGCTTGGGCAAAGAAGAGACCCAGTACTTC.

The chain carries TRBV5-1 and TRBJ2-1; D may be TRBD2 (7 bases). The V end was cut by 7 bases, the J end by 4 bases, with 15 bases between. Germline values: CDR1 SGHRS, CDR2 YFSETQ. The CDR3 is 14 residues long. CDR3 sequence (DNA): TGCGCCAGCTACCAAGGGGGGGCTTACAATGAGCAGTTCTTC. It translates to CASYQGGAYNEQFF.

This sequence joins TRBV7-9 and TRBJ1-1; perhaps TRBD1 as D (6 bases). Trimming removed 5 bases from V and 5 bases from J, with 15 bases in between. The CDR3 consists of 14 residues. The germline CDR1 and CDR2 sequences are SEHNR and FQNEAQ (reference sequence). In DNA, the CDR3 is TGTGCCAGCAGCCCATTAGGGGGGATTACTGAAGCTTTCTTT. The encoded protein is CASSPLGGITEAFF.

The rearrangement links TRBV5-4 to TRBJ2-2, with 9 positions matching TRBD1. J gave up 1 base and V 4 bases, and 2 bases lay outside the gene matches. The CDR3 runs 15 residues. CDR1 and CDR2 (germline): SGHNT, YYREEE (reference sequence). In DNA, the CDR3 is TGTGCCAGCAGCCAGGGACAGGGGAACACCGGGGAGCTGTTTTTT. Protein: CASSQGQGNTGELFF.

The chain links TRBV11-3 to TRBJ2-2, with D possibly TRBD2 on 6 matching bases. With 5 bases removed from V and 0 bases from J, the gap between germline ends came to 10 bases. Per germline, CDR1 SGHNT and CDR2 YENEEA. The CDR3 runs 15 residues. Written as DNA, the CDR3 is TGTGCCAGCAGCCTATGGGGGGCGAACACCGGGGAGCTGTTTTTT. This translates into CASSLWGANTGELFF.

The V and J genes are TRBV25-1 and TRBJ2-1; the match to TRBD1 covers 7 bases. CDR1 MGHDK and CDR2 SYGVNS come from the germline V gene. The CDR3 consists of 12 residues. V shed 1 base, J shed 16 bases, and the junction held 7 bases outside the gene matches. The CDR3 nucleotides are TGTGCCAGCAGTGAATTGATAGGGGGCTATTTCTTC. It encodes CASSELIGGYFF.

The CDR3 nucleotides read TGTGCCAGTAGTTTTCTCCGGGACGAAAAACTGTTTTTT. Residues: CASSFLRDEKLFF. The J gene is TRBJ1-4, the V gene TRBV19; TRBD1 is a possible D gene (5 bases). With 5 bases removed from V and 8 bases from J, the gap between germline ends came to 12 bases. Germline assignment: CDR1 LNHDA and CDR2 SQIVND (reference sequence). The CDR3 contains 13 residues.

This chain's CDR3 is CASSIGGQTVGYTF. CDR3 nucleotide sequence: TGTGCCAGTAGTATAGGGGGCCAGACAGTTGGCTACACCTTC. The J gene is TRBJ1-2, the V gene TRBV19; tentatively, D is TRBD1 (5 bases). Trimming took 1 base from V and 7 from J, leaving 13 bases between them. The CDR3 totals 14 residues. Germline V gene data show CDR1 as LNHDA and CDR2 as SQIVND (reference sequence).